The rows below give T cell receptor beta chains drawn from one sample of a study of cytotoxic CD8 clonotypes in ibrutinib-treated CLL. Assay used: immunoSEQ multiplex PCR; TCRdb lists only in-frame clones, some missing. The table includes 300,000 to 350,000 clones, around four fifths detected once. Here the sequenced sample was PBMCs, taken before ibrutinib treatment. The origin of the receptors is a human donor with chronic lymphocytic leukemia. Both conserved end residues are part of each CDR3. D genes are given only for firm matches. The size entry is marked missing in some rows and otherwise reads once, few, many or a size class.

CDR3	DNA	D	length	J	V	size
CAWGKTGAKTDTQYF	TGTGCCTGGGGAAAGACAGGGGCAAAAACAGATACGCAGTATTTT	TRBD1	15	TRBJ2-3	TRBV30	NA
CASSQAGTGGYEQYF	TGCGCCAGCAGCCAAGCCGGGACAGGAGGATACGAGCAGTACTTC	TRBD1	15	TRBJ2-7	TRBV4-3	NA
CASSPGLAAYNEQFF	TGCGCCAGCAGCCCAGGACTAGCGGCTTACAATGAGCAGTTCTTC	TRBD2	15	TRBJ2-1	TRBV5-1	NA
CASSWGQPLSSYNEQFF	TGTGCCAGCAGCTGGGGACAGCCTTTAAGCTCCTACAATGAGCAGTTCTTC	TRBD1	17	TRBJ2-1	TRBV5-6	NA
CASSTDRVGAFF	TGTGCCAGCAGCACGGACAGGGTGGGAGCTTTCTTT	TRBD1	12	TRBJ1-1	TRBV7-2	NA
CASSHRDRDSEAFF	TGTGCCAGCAGTCACCGGGACAGGGACTCTGAAGCTTTCTTT	TRBD1	14	TRBJ1-1	TRBV6-5	NA
CASSPRRLAGDETQYF	TGTGCCAGCTCCCCAAGGCGACTAGCGGGAGATGAGACCCAGTACTTC	TRBD2	16	TRBJ2-5	TRBV18	NA
CASSVATGVAGTPPDTQYF	TGTGCCAGCAGCGTAGCTACGGGGGTGGCGGGAACCCCCCCAGATACGCAGTATTTT	NA	19	TRBJ2-3	TRBV9	NA
CASMGRYEQFF	TGTGCCAGCATGGGGAGGTATGAGCAGTTCTTC	NA	11	TRBJ2-1	TRBV2	NA
CASSPEDRRTEAFF	TGTGCCAGCAGCCCAGAGGACAGGAGGACTGAAGCTTTCTTT	TRBD1	14	TRBJ1-1	TRBV5-4	few
CASSFLDNEQFF	TGTGCCAGCAGCTTTTTGGACAATGAGCAGTTCTTC	NA	12	TRBJ2-1	TRBV7-2	NA
CASSFKGGRETQYF	TGTGCCAGCAGCTTCAAAGGGGGCCGGGAGACCCAGTACTTC	TRBD1	14	TRBJ2-5	TRBV7-2	NA
CASSVHSGSRSEQYF	TGTGCCAGCAGCGTACACAGCGGGAGCCGTTCCGAGCAGTACTTC	TRBD2	15	TRBJ2-7	TRBV9	NA
CAISESSVTYEQYF	TGTGCCATCAGTGAGTCCAGCGTCACCTACGAGCAGTACTTC	NA	14	TRBJ2-7	TRBV10-3	NA
CASSVARSAGNTIYF	TGTGCCAGCAGCGTAGCTCGGTCCGCTGGAAACACCATATATTTT	NA	15	TRBJ1-3	TRBV9	NA
CASRQASGTNYGYTF	TGCGCCAGCCGCCAGGCTTCAGGTACTAACTATGGCTACACCTTC	NA	15	TRBJ1-2	TRBV5-1	NA
CASSLFLGLSGATYEQYF	TGTGCCAGCAGCTTGTTCCTAGGGCTTAGCGGAGCCACCTACGAGCAGTACTTC	NA	18	TRBJ2-7	TRBV5-8	NA
CASSSHGGADTGELFF	TGTGCCAGCAGCTCCCACGGGGGGGCCGACACCGGGGAGCTGTTTTTT	TRBD2	16	TRBJ2-2	TRBV11-2	NA
CASSESGQHNQPQHF	TGTGCCAGCAGTGAATCTGGACAGCACAATCAGCCCCAGCATTTT	NA	15	TRBJ1-5	TRBV6-1	NA
CASSLGRYIDTQYF	TGTGCCAGCAGTTTGGGGAGGTACATAGATACGCAGTATTTT	NA	14	TRBJ2-3	TRBV27	NA
CASSLRTSGRARETQYF	TGTGCCAGCAGCTTGAGGACTAGCGGGAGGGCGAGGGAGACCCAGTACTTC	TRBD2	17	TRBJ2-5	TRBV11-1	NA
CASTKGPPTTDTQYF	TGCGCCAGCACCAAAGGTCCACCGACAACAGATACGCAGTATTTT	NA	15	TRBJ2-3	TRBV5-1	NA
CASTPRSSPGEQFF	TGTGCCAGTACCCCGCGATCTAGCCCCGGTGAGCAGTTCTTC	NA	14	TRBJ2-1	TRBV19	NA
CASSVDSTGGRETQYF	TGTGCCAGTAGTGTGGATAGTACAGGGGGCCGAGAGACCCAGTACTTC	TRBD1	16	TRBJ2-5	TRBV19	few
CASSYIDSSRQPQHF	TGTGCCAGCAGTTACATCGACAGTTCAAGGCAGCCCCAGCATTTT	NA	15	TRBJ1-5	TRBV28	NA
CASSPLPKVDTQYF	TGTGCCAGCTCACCACTTCCGAAGGTGGATACGCAGTATTTT	NA	14	TRBJ2-3	TRBV18	NA
CASSPNRVQPQHF	TGTGCCAGCAGCCCGAACAGGGTTCAGCCCCAGCATTTT	NA	13	TRBJ1-5	TRBV28	NA